Listed here are 2 T cell receptor beta chains from one sample, sequenced in a study of shared clonotypes between healthy human individuals. Here immunoSEQ multiplex PCR was the method, and the copy in TCRdb shows in-frame clones only, minus some. This repertoire shows roughly 1.5 million clones, 95% to 99% found once; its top ten account for roughly 0.45%. Material: naive CD4+ T cells sorted from blood. The sample's subset: CD45RA+ positively selected. Receptor source: a man under 40 in good health.

The CDR3 spells CASSKEGPYEQYF. Here the CDR3 DNA reads TGCGCCAGCAGTAAGGAGGGCCCCTACGAGCAGTACTTC. The chain has TRBV10-1 and TRBJ2-7; D is perhaps TRBD2 (6 bases). The CDR3 runs 13 residues. V lost 5 bases, J lost 2 bases, and 10 bases lay in between. CDR1 and CDR2 (germline): WNHNN, SYGVQD (reference sequence).

The V call is TRBV10-1, the J call TRBJ2-3, with TRBD2 matching over 12 bases. CDR1 WNHNN and CDR2 SYGVQD come from the germline V gene (reference sequence). J was trimmed by 2 bases and V by 6 bases; bases with no gene match: 6. CDR3 length: 16 amino acids. The DNA for the CDR3 is TGCGCCAGCAGCCAGGGACTAGCGGGTCCCACAGATACGCAGTATTTT. Translated, it gives CASSQGLAGPTDTQYF.